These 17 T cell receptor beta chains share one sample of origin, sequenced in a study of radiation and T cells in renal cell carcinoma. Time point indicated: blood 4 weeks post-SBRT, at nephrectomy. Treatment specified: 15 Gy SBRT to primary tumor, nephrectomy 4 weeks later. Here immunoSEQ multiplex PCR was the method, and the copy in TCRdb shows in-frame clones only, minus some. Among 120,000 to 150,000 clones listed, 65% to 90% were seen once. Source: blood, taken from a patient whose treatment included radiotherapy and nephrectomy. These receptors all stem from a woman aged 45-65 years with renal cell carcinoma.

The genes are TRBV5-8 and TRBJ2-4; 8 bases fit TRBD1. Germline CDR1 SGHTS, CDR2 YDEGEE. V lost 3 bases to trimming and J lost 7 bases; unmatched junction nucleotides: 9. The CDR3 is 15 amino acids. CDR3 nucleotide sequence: TGTGCCAGCAGCTCGGGGACAGGTACTGCGAACATTCAGTACTTC. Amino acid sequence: CASSSGTGTANIQYF.

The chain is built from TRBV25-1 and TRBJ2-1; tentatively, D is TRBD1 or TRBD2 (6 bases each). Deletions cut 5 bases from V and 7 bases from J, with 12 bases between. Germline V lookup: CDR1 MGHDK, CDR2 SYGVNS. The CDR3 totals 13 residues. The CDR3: CASSHPGANEQFF. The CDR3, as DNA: TGTGCCAGCAGTCATCCGGGGGCGAATGAGCAGTTCTTC.

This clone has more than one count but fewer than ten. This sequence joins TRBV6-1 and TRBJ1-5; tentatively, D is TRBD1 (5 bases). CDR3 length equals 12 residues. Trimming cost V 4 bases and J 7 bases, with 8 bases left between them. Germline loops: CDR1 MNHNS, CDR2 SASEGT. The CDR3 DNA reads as TGTGCCAGCAGTGGAAGGGGCCAGCCCCAGCATTTT. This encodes CASSGRGQPQHF.

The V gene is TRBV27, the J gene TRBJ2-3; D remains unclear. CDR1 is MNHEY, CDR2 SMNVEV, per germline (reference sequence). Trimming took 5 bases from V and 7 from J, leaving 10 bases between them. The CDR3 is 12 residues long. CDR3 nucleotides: TGTGCCAGCAGTCCGTACGGGTATACGCAGTATTTT. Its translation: CASSPYGYTQYF.

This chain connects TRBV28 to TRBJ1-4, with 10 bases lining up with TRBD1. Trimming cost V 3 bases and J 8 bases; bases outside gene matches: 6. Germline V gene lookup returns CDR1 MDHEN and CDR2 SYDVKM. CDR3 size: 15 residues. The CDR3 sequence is CASSLGGQGPEKLFF. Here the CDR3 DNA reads TGTGCCAGCAGTTTGGGGGGACAGGGGCCGGAAAAACTGTTTTTT.

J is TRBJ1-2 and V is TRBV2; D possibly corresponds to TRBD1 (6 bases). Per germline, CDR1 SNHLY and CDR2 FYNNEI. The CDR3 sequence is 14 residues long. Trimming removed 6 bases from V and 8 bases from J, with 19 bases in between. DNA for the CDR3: TGTGCCAGCAGGCGGGACACCGCTACGATGGGCTACACCTTC. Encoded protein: CASRRDTATMGYTF.

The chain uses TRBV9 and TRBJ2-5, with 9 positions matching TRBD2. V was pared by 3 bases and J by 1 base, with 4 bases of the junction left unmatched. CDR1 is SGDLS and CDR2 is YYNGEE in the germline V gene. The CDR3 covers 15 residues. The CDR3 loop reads CASSDGTSSQETQYF. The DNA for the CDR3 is TGTGCCAGCAGCGACGGGACTAGCTCCCAAGAGACCCAGTACTTC.

The CDR3 region is CASRAGARVYEQYF. CDR3 nucleotide sequence: TGTGCCAGCAGGGCAGGGGCGAGGGTCTACGAGCAGTACTTC. The chain couples TRBV6-5 to TRBJ2-7; tentative D call: TRBD1 (6 bases). Germline lookup yields CDR1 MNHEY and CDR2 SVGAGI. CDR3 size: 14 residues. Deletions cut 6 bases from V and 3 bases from J, with 15 bases between.

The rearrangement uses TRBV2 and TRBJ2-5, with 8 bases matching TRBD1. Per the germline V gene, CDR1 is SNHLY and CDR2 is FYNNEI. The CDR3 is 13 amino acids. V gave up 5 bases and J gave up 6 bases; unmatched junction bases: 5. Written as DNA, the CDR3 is TGTGCCAGCAGTCCAGGACAGGGACAGACCCAGTACTTC. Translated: CASSPGQGQTQYF.

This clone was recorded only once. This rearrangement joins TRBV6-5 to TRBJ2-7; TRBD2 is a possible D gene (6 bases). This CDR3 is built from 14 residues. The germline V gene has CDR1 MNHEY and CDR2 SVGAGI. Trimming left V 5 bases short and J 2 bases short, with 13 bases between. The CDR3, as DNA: TGTGCCAGCAGTCGGGCGGGGCAGGCCTACGAGCAGTACTTC. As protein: CASSRAGQAYEQYF.

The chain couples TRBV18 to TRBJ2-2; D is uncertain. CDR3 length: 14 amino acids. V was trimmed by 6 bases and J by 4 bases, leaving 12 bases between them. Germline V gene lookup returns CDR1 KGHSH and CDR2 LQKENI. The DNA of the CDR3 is TGTGCCAGCTCCACAACAACGGGCACCGGGGAGCTGTTTTTT. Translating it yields CASSTTTGTGELFF.

The CDR3 coding sequence is TGCGCCAGCAGCCCCCGGGATAGCGGGGGCACCGGGGAGCTGTTTTTT. Its protein product is CASSPRDSGGTGELFF. The chain has TRBV5-1 and TRBJ2-2; 9 positions match TRBD2. Germline CDR1 reads SGHRS; CDR2 reads YFSETQ. J gave up 4 bases and V 4 bases, and 8 bases lay outside the gene matches. This CDR3 spans 16 amino acids.

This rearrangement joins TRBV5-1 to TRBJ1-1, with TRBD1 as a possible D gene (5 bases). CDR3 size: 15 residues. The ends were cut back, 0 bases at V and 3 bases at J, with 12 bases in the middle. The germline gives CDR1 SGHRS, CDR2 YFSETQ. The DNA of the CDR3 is TGCGCCAGCAGCTTGGGTCCAGGGAGGGACACTGAAGCTTTCTTT. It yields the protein CASSLGPGRDTEAFF.

The CDR3 sequence is CASSYGNGEPQHF. The CDR3 nucleotides read TGTGCCAGCAGTTATGGGAATGGAGAGCCCCAGCATTTT. V gene TRBV6-6 combines with J gene TRBJ1-5; D gene unclear. The CDR3 sequence is 13 residues long. V was shortened by 3 bases and J by 8 bases, with 11 bases between the two germline ends. CDR1 MNHNY and CDR2 SVGAGI come from the germline V gene (reference sequence).

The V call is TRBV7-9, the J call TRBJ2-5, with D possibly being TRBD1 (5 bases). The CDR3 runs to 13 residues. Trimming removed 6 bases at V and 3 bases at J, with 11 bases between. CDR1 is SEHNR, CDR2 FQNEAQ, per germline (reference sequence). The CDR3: CASRLDSEETQYF. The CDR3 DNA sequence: TGTGCCAGCAGGCTCGACAGTGAAGAGACCCAGTACTTC. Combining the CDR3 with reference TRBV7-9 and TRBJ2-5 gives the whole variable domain DTGVSQNPRHKITKRGQNVTFRCDPISEHNRLYWYRQTLGQGPEFLTYFQNEAQLEKSRLLSDRFSAERPKGSFSTLEIQRTEQGDSAMYLCASRLDSEETQYFGPGTRLLVL.

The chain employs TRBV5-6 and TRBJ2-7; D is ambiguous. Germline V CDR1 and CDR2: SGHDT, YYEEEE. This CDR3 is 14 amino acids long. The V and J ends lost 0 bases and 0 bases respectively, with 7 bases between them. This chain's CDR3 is CASSLGRSSYEQYF. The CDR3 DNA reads TGTGCCAGCAGCTTGGGACGGAGCTCCTACGAGCAGTACTTC. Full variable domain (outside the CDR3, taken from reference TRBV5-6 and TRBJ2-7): DAGVTQSPTHLIKTRGQQVTLRCSPKSGHDTVSWYQQALGQGPQFIFQYYEEEERQRGNFPDRFSGHQFPNYSSELNVNALLLGDSALYLCASSLGRSSYEQYFGPGTRLTVT.

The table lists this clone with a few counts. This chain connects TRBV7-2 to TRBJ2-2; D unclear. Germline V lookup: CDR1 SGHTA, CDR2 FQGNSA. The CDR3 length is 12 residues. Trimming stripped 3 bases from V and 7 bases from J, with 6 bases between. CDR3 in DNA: TGTGCCAGCAGCTTCAATAACGGGGAGCTGTTTTTT. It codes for CASSFNNGELFF.